This T cell receptor beta chain was identified during a study of CD8+CD57+ T cells in acquired aplastic anemia. At least ten counts were recorded for this clonotype. Investigators profiled TCR beta VDJ and CDR3 from genomic DNA template. TCRdb reprocessed the reads with MiXCR, giving one entry per CDR3 protein. The sample consists of around 430,000 distinct CDR3 sequences, about a third of them appearing once. CDR1 SNHLY and CDR2 FYNNEI come from the germline V gene. The CDR3 runs 10 residues. V lost 3 bases and J 6 bases, leaving 3 bases between the germline ends. For sequencing, patients were chosen who had shown expansion of CD8+CD57+ cells by flow cytometry. There was no therapy given to any patient before the blood sampling took place.

The chain has TRBV2 and TRBJ2-7; D remains unclear. Sequences were obtained from sorted CD4+, CD8+, or CD8+CD57+ T cells (not recorded which) from PBMCs. This receptor was obtained from a human donor with aplastic anemia. The CDR3, as DNA: TGTGCCAGCAGTGATTCCGAGCAGTACTTC. Amino acid sequence: CASSDSEQYF.